What follows are 25 T cell receptor beta chains derived from one specimen sequenced in a study of blood T cells in healthy people across ages. The authors ran a second PCR of roughly 6 to 12 cycles using a sample-barcoded 5' primer and a J-beta primer mix. In TCRdb, the 5' RACE reads were re-called with MiXCR into one record per CDR3 protein. The sample holds 900,000 to 950,000 distinct CDR3 sequences, about 29% seen once. Separately, the same data were catalogued under a study of T cells of mothers and their children.

Sequenced: blood. The receptor source for this set is a woman in her 40s in good health.

A note on this clonotype: A much larger clone sits a single nucleotide away, making a read error possible. The rearrangement joins TRBV7-2 to TRBJ2-5; TRBD1 might be the D (5 bases). The germline gives CDR1 SGHTA, CDR2 FQGNSA. V gave up 1 base and J gave up 6 bases, with 15 bases separating them. The CDR3 runs 15 residues. CDR3 sequence reads: CASSLDGAERKTQYF. DNA of the CDR3: TGTGCCAGCAGCTTAGATGGGGCAGAGAGGAAGACCCAGTACTTC.

V usage is TRBV5-1 and J usage is TRBJ2-5; D may be TRBD1 or TRBD2 (5 bases each). CDR1 and CDR2 from the germline V gene are SGHRS and YFSETQ. Trimming removed 4 bases at V and 4 bases at J, with 14 bases between. The CDR3 length is 14 residues. CDR3 in amino acids: CASSPGTRSETQYF. The CDR3 nucleotides are TGCGCCAGCAGCCCCGGGACCCGCTCAGAGACCCAGTACTTC.

V is TRBV27 and J is TRBJ1-2; maybe TRBD1 (5 bases). This CDR3 is built from 13 residues. Germline CDR1 MNHEY, CDR2 SMNVEV (reference sequence). The V end lost 8 bases, the J end lost 4 bases, and 14 bases lay between the germline ends. The CDR3 DNA follows: TGTGCCAGCTCGACGGACACCGCCTATGGCTACACCTTC. Its protein is CASSTDTAYGYTF.

This chain connects TRBV29-1 to TRBJ1-1; a weak D match, TRBD1 (6 bases). V dropped 7 bases and J dropped 3 bases, with 15 bases sitting between them. The CDR3 runs to 13 residues. Germline V lookup: CDR1 SQVTM, CDR2 ANQGSEA. The CDR3 loop is CSAEGDTDTEAFF. The CDR3 DNA reads TGCAGCGCTGAGGGGGATACTGACACTGAAGCTTTCTTT.

The genes are TRBV5-1 and TRBJ2-3; the match to TRBD1 covers 7 bases. This CDR3 region has 14 residues. Unmatched junction bases numbered 3, after V lost 4 bases and J lost 1 base. Germline-derived CDR1 and CDR2 are SGHRS and YFSETQ. CDR3: CASSTGQRTDTQYF. The CDR3 nucleotides read TGCGCCAGCAGCACGGGACAGCGCACAGATACGCAGTATTTT.

This clonotype was counted ten times or more. The CDR3: CASSLSSGAFNTGELFF. CDR3 coding DNA: TGTGCCAGCAGTTTATCGAGTGGGGCGTTTAACACCGGGGAGCTGTTTTTT. This chain connects TRBV27 to TRBJ2-2, with a possible D match to TRBD1 (5 bases). V was cut by 0 bases and J by 2 bases, with 13 bases left in between. Germline CDR1 MNHEY, CDR2 SMNVEV (reference sequence). The CDR3 sequence is 17 residues long.

J is TRBJ1-1 and V is TRBV4-3; D possibly corresponds to TRBD1 (5 bases). Germline V gives CDR1 LGHNA, CDR2 YSLEER. This CDR3 contains 15 residues. The ends were cut back, 1 base at V and 0 bases at J, with 9 bases in the middle. The chain's CDR3 is CASSQGTHMNTEAFF. The DNA for the CDR3 is TGCGCCAGCAGCCAAGGGACACACATGAACACTGAAGCTTTCTTT.

This clonotype was found many times. The J gene is TRBJ2-1, the V gene TRBV7-2, with TRBD1 matching over 9 bases. Losses at the gene ends were 2 bases for V and 8 bases for J; bases not matched to a gene: 7. Germline CDR1 is SGHTA and CDR2 is FQGNSA. This CDR3 spans 15 amino acids. The CDR3 DNA reads as TGTGCCAGCAGCTTACCGGGACAGGGTGGTCATGAGCAGTTCTTC. Its protein product is CASSLPGQGGHEQFF.

This clonotype showed up many times. The chain recombines TRBV29-1 with TRBJ2-7; D tentatively fits TRBD1 or TRBD2 (6 bases each). The V end lost 1 base, the J end lost 2 bases, and 9 bases lay between the germline ends. CDR1 is SQVTM, CDR2 ANQGSEA, per germline. CDR3 size: 13 residues. The CDR3 loop is CSVEGGAAYEQYF. The CDR3 bases are TGCAGCGTTGAAGGGGGGGCCGCCTACGAGCAGTACTTC.

This chain connects TRBV3-1 to TRBJ2-1; 9 bases match TRBD1. The junction had 8 bases not matched to a gene; V was cut back by 7 bases and J by 4 bases. This CDR3 spans 15 amino acids. Germline V CDR1 and CDR2: LGHDT, YNNKEL (reference sequence). The DNA for the CDR3 is TGTGCCAGCAATAACGGGACAGGGTCTTACAATGAGCAGTTCTTC. It encodes CASNNGTGSYNEQFF.

The chain carries TRBV20-1 and TRBJ1-4, with 8 bases lining up with TRBD1. Germline V gene lookup returns CDR1 DFQATT and CDR2 SNEGSKA (reference sequence). The CDR3 runs 13 residues. V shed 6 bases, J shed 4 bases, and the junction held 4 bases outside the gene matches. The CDR3 coding sequence is TGCAGTGCAACGACAGGGGTTAATGAAAAACTGTTTTTT. It codes for CSATTGVNEKLFF.

This clonotype was observed at least ten times. This chain uses TRBV29-1 with TRBJ2-3, with D possibly TRBD2 on 5 matching bases. This CDR3 has 13 residues. Trimming pared 4 bases from V and 5 bases from J, leaving 13 bases between. Per germline, CDR1 SQVTM and CDR2 ANQGSEA. CDR3 in amino acids: CSVVEAEVDTQYF. The CDR3 region has the DNA TGCAGCGTTGTGGAAGCGGAGGTAGATACGCAGTATTTT.

V usage is TRBV2 and J usage is TRBJ2-3, with TRBD2 matching 9 bases. The V gene end was trimmed by 7 bases and the J gene end by 2 bases; junction bases not matched to a gene: 13. The CDR3 is made up of 17 amino acids. The germline V gene has CDR1 SNHLY and CDR2 FYNNEI. The CDR3 coding sequence is TGTGCCAGCACCCGGCGAGAGACTAGCGGATTCACAGATACGCAGTATTTT. It translates to CASTRRETSGFTDTQYF. The variable domain in full, with the rest retrieved from reference TRBV2 and TRBJ2-3, is EPEVTQTPSHQVTQMGQEVILRCVPISNHLYFYWYRQILGQKVEFLVSFYNNEISEKSEIFDDQFSVERPDGSNFTLKIRSTKLEDSAMYFCASTRRETSGFTDTQYFGPGTRLTVL.

This clonotype appeared once. The CDR3 DNA is TGTGCCAGCAGCTTAACTAGCGGGGAGAACACCGGGGAGCTGTTTTTT. Amino acids: CASSLTSGENTGELFF. This chain connects TRBV7-8 to TRBJ2-2, with TRBD2 matching over 10 bases. Unmatched junction bases numbered 1, after V lost 2 bases and J lost 1 base. This CDR3 is 16 amino acids long. CDR1 and CDR2 (germline): SGHVS, FQNEAQ.

This clonotype was detected ten times or more. This chain links TRBV29-1 with TRBJ2-1; 7 bases fit TRBD2. The junction had 5 bases not matched to a gene; V was cut back by 4 bases and J by 2 bases. The CDR3 consists of 14 residues. Germline CDR1 is SQVTM and CDR2 is ANQGSEA. The CDR3 protein is CSVGGGRTYNEQFF. The DNA of the CDR3 is TGCAGCGTTGGGGGGGGGAGAACCTACAATGAGCAGTTCTTC.

The chain links TRBV6-2 or TRBV6-3 to TRBJ2-4, with D perhaps TRBD1 (5 bases). The DNA end favors TRBJ2-7, so the J call may be wrong. This CDR3 is 14 amino acids long. CDR1 MNHEY and CDR2 SVGEGT come from the germline V gene. The CDR3 sequence: CAVGGRVSRYEQYF. The CDR3 DNA reads as TGTGCCGTCGGCGGCAGGGTCTCTAGGTACGAGCAGTACTTC.

This clonotype has more than one count but fewer than ten. The J gene is TRBJ2-5, the V gene TRBV4-2; 7 bases align to TRBD2. The CDR3 is 16 amino acids. From germline, CDR1 is LGHNA and CDR2 YNFKEQ. V was pared by 4 bases and J by 7 bases, with 15 bases of the junction left unmatched. The CDR3: CASSLGQGGGEGTQYF. As DNA, the CDR3 is TGTGCCAGCAGCCTAGGACAAGGCGGGGGAGAAGGGACCCAGTACTTC.

This clonotype was seen repeatedly, ten times or more. The chain joins TRBV7-9 to TRBJ2-3; weak D call: TRBD2 (6 bases). Between the trimmed V and J ends, which lost 5 bases and 2 bases, there was a span of 14 bases. This CDR3 is 15 amino acids long. Germline lookup yields CDR1 SEHNR and CDR2 FQNEAQ (reference sequence). CDR3 sequence reads: CASSETSPLTDTQYF. The CDR3 nucleotides are TGTGCCAGCAGCGAGACTAGTCCCCTCACAGATACGCAGTATTTT.

This chain links TRBV21-1 with TRBJ2-3. TRBV21-1 is shown as a pseudogene. The CDR3 is 14 residues long. For the CDR3, the DNA is TGTGCCAGCAGCAAAGACAGACGCACAGATACGCAGTATTTT. This codes for CASSKDRRTDTQYF.

This clonotype occurred a few times. One junction end disagrees with the germline gene, perhaps due to a read error. The chain recombines TRBV7-7 with TRBJ2-5; TRBD2 matches at 15 bases. The CDR3 is made up of 16 amino acids. The germline V gene has CDR1 SSHAT and CDR2 FNYEAQ (reference sequence). The CDR3 protein is CASSPGLAGGYETQYF. The CDR3, as DNA: TGTGCTAGCAGCCCGGGACTAGCGGGGGGCTATGAGACCCAGTACTTC.

This clonotype has a handful of counts. The chain is built from TRBV12-3 or TRBV12-4 and TRBJ1-1; TRBD1 is a possible D gene (6 bases). There are 14 residues in the CDR3. Trimming removed 1 base from V and 4 bases from J, with 10 bases in between. As DNA, the CDR3 is TGTGCCAGCAGTTTAGGAGGGGGGGCCACTGAAGCTTTCTTT. It encodes CASSLGGGATEAFF.

This clonotype was observed many times. The rearrangement links TRBV5-1 to TRBJ2-1, with a possible D match to TRBD2 (5 bases). The germline V and J ends were trimmed by 7 bases and 0 bases, with 14 bases remaining between them. Germline V CDR1 and CDR2: SGHRS, YFSETQ. The length of the CDR3 is 15 residues. In nucleotides, the CDR3 is TGCGCCAGCGGCGGAATAGGGAGCTCCTACAATGAGCAGTTCTTC. It translates to CASGGIGSSYNEQFF.

This clonotype was observed once. Being one base from a much bigger clone, this may be a read error. The chain uses TRBV25-1 and TRBJ1-2, with TRBD1 matching over 8 bases. The germline gives CDR1 MGHDK, CDR2 SYGVNS. The CDR3 runs 16 residues. CDR3 nucleotides: TGTGCCAGCAGCCAGGGGGCAGGAGACAAAAACTATGGCTACATCTTC. This gives the protein CASSQGAGDKNYGYIF.

This clonotype was seen more than once but under ten times. The chain links TRBV4-1 to TRBJ1-6, with D perhaps TRBD1 (5 bases). Germline loops: CDR1 MGHRA, CDR2 YSYEKL. The CDR3 spans 17 residues. The germline V and J ends were trimmed by 0 bases and 0 bases, with 9 bases remaining between them. The CDR3 loop reads CASSQDLGGSYNSPLHF. In DNA, the CDR3 is TGCGCCAGCAGCCAAGATTTGGGGGGCTCCTATAATTCACCCCTCCACTTT.

Turning to this clonotype: Its ends do not fully match the called genes, so a read error is possible. The J gene is TRBJ2-4, the V gene TRBV2, with D possibly being TRBD1 or TRBD2 (5 bases each). The DNA end is a closer match to TRBJ2-7, so the J assignment may be wrong. This CDR3 has 14 amino acids. CDR1 and CDR2 (germline): SNHLY, FYNNEI. This chain's CDR3 is CANSEGTGPYEQYF. The CDR3 DNA sequence: TGTGCCAACAGTGAAGGGACGGGGCCCTACGAGCAGTACTTC.